The rows below give T cell receptor beta chains drawn from one sample of a study of blood T cell repertoires in COVID-19. Using immunoSEQ multiplex PCR, the repertoire was profiled, and TCRdb retains in-frame clones only, with some absent. The sample holds 410,000 or so clones, 75% to 90% seen once. Sequencing was performed on peripheral blood. These receptors all stem from a woman aged 25 to 39 with active or convalescent COVID-19. Each CDR3 is given with its conserved first and last residue. The D gene is left open where the match is weak. Rows give clone size only sometimes, using once, few, many, or a class for an expanded clone.

D gene: TRBD1
CDR3 length: 15
clone size: -
V gene: TRBV10-3
J gene: TRBJ1-6
CDR3 protein: CAINAGTGGNSPLHF
CDR3 DNA: TGTGCCATCAACGCAGGGACAGGGGGTAATTCACCCCTCCACTTT

D gene: -
CDR3 length: 11
clone size: -
V gene: TRBV12-3/TRBV12-4
J gene: TRBJ1-1
CDR3 protein: CASGTYTEAFF
CDR3 DNA: TGTGCCAGCGGTACTTACACTGAAGCTTTCTTT

D gene: TRBD1
CDR3 length: 12
clone size: once
V gene: TRBV5-4
J gene: TRBJ2-3
CDR3 protein: CASTSEGAAQYF
CDR3 DNA: TGTGCCTCAACTAGTGAGGGGGCGGCGCAGTATTTT

D gene: -
CDR3 length: 14
clone size: once
V gene: TRBV18
J gene: TRBJ1-1
CDR3 protein: CASSPSETNTEAFF
CDR3 DNA: TGTGCCAGCTCACCATCGGAGACGAACACTGAAGCTTTCTTT

D gene: TRBD1
CDR3 length: 14
clone size: -
V gene: TRBV7-9
J gene: TRBJ1-1
CDR3 protein: CASKPGQGNTEAFF
CDR3 DNA: TGTGCCAGCAAACCGGGACAGGGGAACACTGAAGCTTTCTTT

D gene: -
CDR3 length: 16
clone size: few
V gene: TRBV27
J gene: TRBJ2-1
CDR3 protein: CASSPLGGALYNEQFF
CDR3 DNA: TGTGCCAGCAGTCCACTCGGGGGAGCCCTCTACAATGAGCAGTTCTTC

D gene: -
CDR3 length: 11
clone size: -
V gene: TRBV2
J gene: TRBJ1-2
CDR3 protein: CASTRYQGYTF
CDR3 DNA: TGTGCCAGCACCCGTTACCAGGGATACACCTTC

D gene: TRBD1
CDR3 length: 14
clone size: -
V gene: TRBV28
J gene: TRBJ1-2
CDR3 protein: CASSFGQGAYGYTF
CDR3 DNA: TGTGCCAGCAGTTTCGGTCAGGGGGCCTATGGCTACACCTTC

D gene: TRBD1
CDR3 length: 18
clone size: -
V gene: TRBV20-1
J gene: TRBJ1-5
CDR3 protein: CSASVAGQSSFRDQPQHF
CDR3 DNA: TGCAGTGCTAGTGTGGCGGGACAGTCCTCTTTCCGGGATCAGCCCCAGCATTTT

D gene: -
CDR3 length: 15
clone size: -
V gene: TRBV18
J gene: TRBJ1-2
CDR3 protein: CASSPARDTGYGYTF
CDR3 DNA: TGTGCCAGCTCACCAGCACGGGACACGGGCTATGGCTACACCTTC

D gene: TRBD2
CDR3 length: 17
clone size: -
V gene: TRBV19
J gene: TRBJ2-7
CDR3 protein: CASSIRLAGASPYEQYF
CDR3 DNA: TGTGCCAGTAGTATACGGTTAGCGGGGGCCTCTCCCTACGAGCAGTACTTC

D gene: TRBD1
CDR3 length: 17
clone size: once
V gene: TRBV18
J gene: TRBJ1-1
CDR3 protein: CASSPEPGQGAKTEAFF
CDR3 DNA: TGTGCCAGCTCGCCCGAACCTGGACAGGGGGCCAAGACTGAAGCTTTCTTT

D gene: TRBD1
CDR3 length: 15
clone size: once
V gene: TRBV7-9
J gene: TRBJ2-7
CDR3 protein: CASSLARDRVFEQYF
CDR3 DNA: TGTGCCAGCAGCTTAGCCCGGGACAGGGTCTTCGAGCAGTACTTC

D gene: TRBD1
CDR3 length: 15
clone size: -
V gene: TRBV5-1
J gene: TRBJ2-7
CDR3 protein: CASSLASGGPYEQYF
CDR3 DNA: TGCGCCAGCAGCTTGGCTTCAGGGGGCCCCTACGAGCAGTACTTC

D gene: TRBD1
CDR3 length: 14
clone size: -
V gene: TRBV6-5
J gene: TRBJ1-2
CDR3 protein: CASRAETGGSGYTF
CDR3 DNA: TGTGCCAGCAGAGCAGAGACAGGGGGCTCTGGCTACACCTTC

D gene: -
CDR3 length: 15
clone size: -
V gene: TRBV2
J gene: TRBJ2-3
CDR3 protein: CASSDVGTSTDTQYF
CDR3 DNA: TGTGCCAGCAGTGATGTGGGGACAAGCACAGATACGCAGTATTTT

D gene: TRBD2
CDR3 length: 15
clone size: -
V gene: TRBV7-9
J gene: TRBJ2-3
CDR3 protein: CASTKTAGEWDTQYF
CDR3 DNA: TGTGCCAGCACCAAAACTGCGGGGGAATGGGATACGCAGTATTTT

D gene: -
CDR3 length: 15
clone size: -
V gene: TRBV5-1
J gene: TRBJ1-2
CDR3 protein: CASSPRDRGEDGYTF
CDR3 DNA: TGCGCCAGCAGCCCGCGGGATCGAGGGGAGGATGGCTACACCTTC

D gene: -
CDR3 length: 15
clone size: once
V gene: TRBV5-4
J gene: TRBJ1-1
CDR3 protein: CASSQVEGENTEAFF
CDR3 DNA: TGTGCCAGCAGCCAAGTAGAGGGCGAGAACACTGAAGCTTTCTTT

D gene: -
CDR3 length: 15
clone size: -
V gene: TRBV5-5
J gene: TRBJ2-2
CDR3 protein: CASRQNHGSTGELFF
CDR3 DNA: TGTGCCAGCAGACAAAACCATGGGAGCACCGGGGAGCTGTTTTTT

D gene: TRBD1
CDR3 length: 15
clone size: -
V gene: TRBV5-8
J gene: TRBJ1-1
CDR3 protein: CASSADRGPNTEAFF
CDR3 DNA: TGTGCCAGCAGCGCCGACAGGGGGCCGAACACTGAAGCTTTCTTT

D gene: -
CDR3 length: 12
clone size: -
V gene: TRBV27
J gene: TRBJ1-1
CDR3 protein: CASSLSGGATFF
CDR3 DNA: TGTGCCAGCAGTTTATCTGGAGGGGCCACCTTCTTT

D gene: -
CDR3 length: 12
clone size: -
V gene: TRBV28
J gene: TRBJ1-1
CDR3 protein: CASSMINGEAFF
CDR3 DNA: TGTGCCAGCAGTATGATTAATGGTGAGGCTTTCTTT

D gene: TRBD2
CDR3 length: 14
clone size: -
V gene: TRBV9
J gene: TRBJ2-5
CDR3 protein: CASSVQRGQETQYF
CDR3 DNA: TGTGCCAGCAGCGTACAGCGGGGCCAAGAGACCCAGTACTTC

D gene: -
CDR3 length: 13
clone size: -
V gene: TRBV18
J gene: TRBJ2-7
CDR3 protein: CASSLQGWSEQYF
CDR3 DNA: TGTGCCAGCTCACTACAGGGATGGTCCGAGCAGTACTTC

D gene: TRBD2
CDR3 length: 18
clone size: -
V gene: TRBV4-2
J gene: TRBJ2-1
CDR3 protein: CASSQNRGTSGILNEQFF
CDR3 DNA: TGTGCCAGCAGCCAAAATCGCGGGACTAGCGGGATTCTCAATGAGCAGTTCTTC

D gene: TRBD2
CDR3 length: 14
clone size: -
V gene: TRBV4-2
J gene: TRBJ2-3
CDR3 protein: CASTAGLAADTQYF
CDR3 DNA: TGTGCCAGTACGGCGGGACTAGCGGCAGATACGCAGTATTTT

D gene: TRBD2
CDR3 length: 21
clone size: -
V gene: TRBV4-2
J gene: TRBJ2-1
CDR3 protein: CASSQVPLGLAGSSSYNEQFF
CDR3 DNA: TGTGCCAGCAGCCAAGTTCCCCTGGGACTAGCGGGGTCTAGCTCCTACAATGAGCAGTTCTTC

D gene: TRBD2
CDR3 length: 16
clone size: -
V gene: TRBV4-1
J gene: TRBJ2-1
CDR3 protein: CASSQGLAESYNEQFF
CDR3 DNA: TGCGCCAGCAGCCAGGGACTAGCGGAGTCCTACAATGAGCAGTTCTTC

D gene: -
CDR3 length: 15
clone size: -
V gene: TRBV6-5
J gene: TRBJ1-2
CDR3 protein: CASSYSSAGNYGYTF
CDR3 DNA: TGTGCCAGCAGTTACTCGTCCGCAGGCAACTATGGCTACACCTTC

D gene: TRBD1
CDR3 length: 15
clone size: -
V gene: TRBV13
J gene: TRBJ1-2
CDR3 protein: CASSQAGTGVYGYTF
CDR3 DNA: TGTGCCAGCAGCCAGGCCGGGACAGGGGTTTATGGCTACACCTTC

D gene: -
CDR3 length: 14
clone size: -
V gene: TRBV5-1
J gene: TRBJ2-1
CDR3 protein: CASSLPQVVHEQFF
CDR3 DNA: TGCGCCAGCAGCTTGCCCCAGGTAGTCCATGAGCAGTTCTTC

D gene: TRBD1
CDR3 length: 15
clone size: -
V gene: TRBV5-1
J gene: TRBJ2-5
CDR3 protein: CASSRGTGLQETQYF
CDR3 DNA: TGCGCCAGCAGCCGGGGGACAGGACTACAAGAGACCCAGTACTTC

D gene: -
CDR3 length: 13
clone size: few
V gene: TRBV6-5
J gene: TRBJ1-2
CDR3 protein: CASSSQRTDGYTF
CDR3 DNA: TGTGCCAGCAGTTCCCAACGGACAGACGGCTACACCTTC

D gene: -
CDR3 length: 13
clone size: -
V gene: TRBV6-5
J gene: TRBJ1-6
CDR3 protein: CASSRRDLSPLHF
CDR3 DNA: TGTGCCAGCAGTCGCAGGGATTTGTCACCCCTCCACTTT

D gene: TRBD1
CDR3 length: 15
clone size: -
V gene: TRBV6-2/TRBV6-3
J gene: TRBJ2-1
CDR3 protein: CASSSGTGGLNEQFF
CDR3 DNA: TGTGCCAGCAGCTCCGGGACAGGGGGTTTAAATGAGCAGTTCTTC

D gene: TRBD1
CDR3 length: 15
clone size: -
V gene: TRBV25-1
J gene: TRBJ1-2
CDR3 protein: CASSEGTGTVYGYTF
CDR3 DNA: TGTGCCAGCAGTGAGGGGACAGGCACGGTCTATGGCTACACCTTC

D gene: TRBD1
CDR3 length: 14
clone size: -
V gene: TRBV24-1
J gene: TRBJ2-1
CDR3 protein: CATSPGTESNEQFF
CDR3 DNA: TGTGCCACCAGTCCCGGGACAGAGAGCAATGAGCAGTTCTTC

D gene: TRBD1
CDR3 length: 16
clone size: once
V gene: TRBV6-5
J gene: TRBJ1-2
CDR3 protein: CASSYSGQEFFYGYTF
CDR3 DNA: TGTGCCAGCAGTTACTCGGGACAGGAGTTTTTCTATGGCTACACCTTC

D gene: -
CDR3 length: 15
clone size: -
V gene: TRBV19
J gene: TRBJ2-3
CDR3 protein: CASSLAGQTLDTQYF
CDR3 DNA: TGTGCCAGTAGCCTGGCGGGGCAGACCTTAGATACGCAGTATTTT

D gene: -
CDR3 length: 13
clone size: -
V gene: TRBV15
J gene: TRBJ1-5
CDR3 protein: CATSNPGVQPQHF
CDR3 DNA: TGTGCCACCAGCAATCCAGGGGTTCAGCCCCAGCATTTT

D gene: -
CDR3 length: 15
clone size: -
V gene: TRBV6-1
J gene: TRBJ1-4
CDR3 protein: CASSERWQSNEKLFF
CDR3 DNA: TGTGCCAGCAGTGAACGTTGGCAGTCTAATGAAAAACTGTTTTTT

D gene: -
CDR3 length: 14
clone size: -
V gene: TRBV6-1
J gene: TRBJ1-2
CDR3 protein: CASSEAGPSGGYTF
CDR3 DNA: TGTGCCAGCAGTGAAGCGGGCCCTTCCGGTGGCTACACCTTC

D gene: -
CDR3 length: 14
clone size: -
V gene: TRBV29-1
J gene: TRBJ1-2
CDR3 protein: CSVEDPLEHYGYTF
CDR3 DNA: TGCAGCGTTGAAGATCCACTCGAGCACTATGGCTACACCTTC

D gene: -
CDR3 length: 13
clone size: -
V gene: TRBV7-2
J gene: TRBJ1-6
CDR3 protein: CASSLDRNSPLHF
CDR3 DNA: TGTGCCAGCAGCCTGGACAGAAATTCACCCCTCCACTTT

D gene: TRBD2
CDR3 length: 15
clone size: -
V gene: TRBV14
J gene: TRBJ2-4
CDR3 protein: CASSQDPGGKNIQYF
CDR3 DNA: TGTGCCAGCAGCCAAGACCCGGGGGGCAAAAACATTCAGTACTTC